A selection of T cell receptor beta chains follows, all from one sample in a study of T cell changes during pregnancy in multiple sclerosis. The table came from immunoSEQ multiplex PCR; TCRdb's copy has only in-frame clones and leaves some out. The profile shows around 30,000 clones, about 87% of them singletons. The starting material was CD8+ T cells from peripheral blood mononuclear cells, obtained in the third trimester of pregnancy. The receptors here all came from a female donor with multiple sclerosis, enrolled in a pregnancy study. CDR3s include the opening cysteine and the closing phenylalanine or tryptophan.

J: TRBJ2-1; V: TRBV9; CDR3: CASSASGGAHEQFF
J: TRBJ2-1; V: TRBV6-5; CDR3: CASRTISNEQFF
J: TRBJ1-1; V: TRBV27; CDR3: CASSLSGTGDTEAFF
J: TRBJ2-7; V: TRBV11-2; CDR3: CASSFPSSRGEQYF
J: TRBJ2-1; V: TRBV11-2; CDR3: CASSPGLAGGSEQFF
J: TRBJ2-1; V: TRBV4-3; CDR3: CASSQGLAGAINEQFF
J: TRBJ1-2; V: TRBV9; CDR3: CASRGRIDYGYTF
J: TRBJ2-7; V: TRBV12-5; CDR3: CASGFGTFPLEQYF
J: TRBJ2-1; V: TRBV5-6; CDR3: CASSDFNEQFF
J: TRBJ2-1; V: TRBV6-1; CDR3: CAGGQGNNEQFF
J: TRBJ2-7; V: TRBV29-1; CDR3: CSAGDRSYEQYF
J: TRBJ1-3; V: TRBV4-2; CDR3: CASSQDRGLQAGNTIYF
J: TRBJ1-1; V: TRBV5-6; CDR3: CASSPRGAAEAFF
J: TRBJ2-7; V: TRBV18; CDR3: CASSPDRAKYEQYF
J: TRBJ2-2; V: TRBV5-6; CDR3: CASSNSGGVGELFF
J: TRBJ2-4; V: TRBV13; CDR3: CASSSGGARAKNIQYF
J: TRBJ2-7; V: TRBV7-9; CDR3: CASSPSGGYEQYF
J: TRBJ2-7; V: TRBV14; CDR3: CASHPTGGGYEQYF
J: TRBJ2-7; V: TRBV19; CDR3: CASSPGPYEQYF
J: TRBJ2-3; V: TRBV19; CDR3: CASSISAGLAGAPGRTDTQYF
J: TRBJ2-7; V: TRBV5-4; CDR3: CASSTGTAAEQYF
J: TRBJ2-3; V: TRBV7-8; CDR3: CASSLVVLIAASTDTQYF
J: TRBJ2-1; V: TRBV6-1; CDR3: CASSKHNEQFF
J: TRBJ2-1; V: TRBV11-3; CDR3: CASSPHSNEQFF
J: TRBJ2-1; V: TRBV2; CDR3: CASSSRSPSSYNEQFF
J: TRBJ1-1; V: TRBV5-1; CDR3: CASSATGRGYMNTEAFF